This T cell receptor beta chain was found in a study of Ad26.COV2.S vaccination and SARS-CoV-2 variants. Treatment: 15 to 20 received Ad26.COV2.S at low or high dose, single or two shots; roughly 5 received placebo; per-sample allocation not given. Sampling was done on day 63 after the first vaccine or placebo injection. Sequencing was performed with immunoSEQ multiplex PCR; in TCRdb, only in-frame clones are kept and a portion is missing. This sample has about 680,000 clones, with roughly 90% found just once. Germline V gives CDR1 SEHNR, CDR2 FQNEAQ (reference sequence). The ends lost 7 bases at V and 1 base at J; junction bases unmatched: 3. This CDR3 is built from 14 residues.

The chain carries TRBV7-9 and TRBJ1-1; 10 nucleotides line up with TRBD1. Sequencing used peripheral blood, obtained in a trial of Ad26.COV2.S vaccine versus placebo. The clonotype comes from a person between 18 and 65 years old who received the Ad26.COV2.S COVID-19 vaccine or a placebo. The CDR3 DNA follows: TGTGCCAGCACCCGGACAGGGGGGAACACTGAAGCTTTCTTT. Protein: CASTRTGGNTEAFF.